This T cell receptor beta chain stems from a study of siplizumab effects on memory and regulatory T cells. Findings of the study overall: Whether the proliferating Tregs (from siplizumab cultures) were suppressive was not confirmed. Naive T cells were seemingly more diverse than memory cells, and major contributions to the alloresponse seemed to be made by them.

Comment on this clone: Its antigen is not known.

CDR3 length: 14 amino acids. The V end was cut by 4 bases, the J end by 1 base, with 11 bases between. Germline V CDR1 and CDR2: SGHRS, YFSETQ. The assay was immunoSEQ multiplex PCR, and TCRdb's table has in-frame clones only and misses some. The repertoire holds some 100,000 clones, with about 90% as singletons. Sequencing was carried out using Tregs sorted from blood. The chain joins TRBV5-1 to TRBJ1-1, with a possible D match to TRBD1 (6 bases). The clonotype originates from a human donor in good health. Written as DNA, the CDR3 is TGCGCCAGCAGCCCTCAACAGGGGAACACTGAAGCTTTCTTT. It yields the protein CASSPQQGNTEAFF.